This T cell receptor (beta chain) was sequenced in a study of T cell responses to AZD1222 COVID-19 vaccine. Broader study findings: Most donors were white British and more were female, and clonal diversity was possibly underestimated. In all cases, repertoires were sampled only after the peak T cell response.

A note on this clone: What it recognizes is unknown.

Per the germline V gene, CDR1 is LGHNA and CDR2 is YSLEER. Trimming took off 0 bases at V and 6 bases at J, with 11 bases between the two ends. The CDR3 length is 14 residues. Method: immunoSEQ multiplex PCR; TCRdb's copy keeps in-frame clones and lacks some. The sample yields 66,000 or so clones, roughly 78% seen once. Specimen: peripheral blood, collected on day 0 of MenACWY control vaccination. The sequence derives from an adult in good health. This rearrangement joins TRBV4-3 to TRBJ1-2; tentative D call: TRBD1 (5 bases). CDR3 protein: CASSQDRGANGYTF. Written as DNA, the CDR3 is TGCGCCAGCAGCCAAGATCGTGGGGCGAATGGCTACACCTTC.